This T cell receptor (beta chain) was sequenced during a study of blood T cell repertoires in COVID-19. TCRdb's copy holds only in-frame clones and misses some; the assay was immunoSEQ multiplex PCR. Altogether a few hundred thousand clones are present, less than 90% being singletons, with the ten largest covering roughly 5.1%. Trimming left V 4 bases short and J 2 bases short, with 14 bases between. The CDR3 has 15 amino acids. Looked up from germline, CDR1 is SEHNR and CDR2 is FQNEAQ (reference sequence). This clone was observed a single time. Sequenced: PBMCs or T cells enriched from blood (not recorded which). This sequence originates from a woman in her fifties or sixties who had recovered from COVID-19. The V gene is TRBV7-9, the J gene TRBJ1-1; no definite D call. The CDR3 region has the DNA TGTGCCAGCAGCTCAGACCGACGGACTAACACTGAAGCTTTCTTT. It is translated as CASSSDRRTNTEAFF.